This T cell receptor beta chain was recovered during a study of glioma-infiltrating T cells after dendritic cell vaccination. Study in general: Patients received autologous tumor lysate-pulsed dendritic cell vaccination between 2003 and 2012.

This CDR3 contains 14 residues. Germline loops: CDR1 MNHNS, CDR2 SASEGT. J gave up 7 bases and V 6 bases, and 9 bases lay outside the gene matches. Produced via immunoSEQ multiplex PCR; TCRdb's table is partial and in-frame only. The table shows 85,000 to 110,000 clones, with more than 80% occurring only once. This chain joins TRBV6-1 and TRBJ1-5; TRBD1 matches 7 bases. Source: blood, taken before dendritic cell vaccination. The receptor's source is a human donor with glioblastoma. Here the CDR3 reads CASSRDSIGQPQHF. The CDR3 nucleotides read TGTGCCAGCAGCCGGGACAGTATCGGACAGCCCCAGCATTTT.